The 28 T cell receptor beta chains below were found in one sample sequenced in a study of STAT5B mutations in CD4+ large granular lymphocyte leukemia. Clones were read by immunoSEQ multiplex PCR, and TCRdb kept only the in-frame ones, dropping some. Here the sample spans approximately 31,000 clones, approximately 74% being singletons. Material for sequencing was CD4+ T cells from blood buffy coats. The source of these receptors is a human donor in good health.

The rearrangement joins TRBV11-2 to TRBJ1-2, with D possibly being TRBD1 (5 bases). V lost 5 bases, J lost 0 bases, and 16 bases lay in between. CDR3 length equals 16 residues. CDR1 and CDR2 from the germline V gene are SGHAT and FQNNGV. This CDR3 is CASSLRGQYSNYGYTF. CDR3 DNA: TGTGCCAGCAGCCTCCGGGGCCAATACTCTAACTATGGCTACACCTTC.

J is TRBJ2-5 and V is TRBV5-1; TRBD2 agrees at 10 bases. The CDR3 runs to 15 residues. V was clipped by 3 bases and J by 5 bases; unmatched bases: 7. The germline CDR1 and CDR2 sequences are SGHRS and YFSETQ. The CDR3 sequence: CASSSRAGGPETQYF. CDR3 DNA: TGCGCCAGCAGCTCCCGAGCGGGAGGGCCGGAGACCCAGTACTTC.

CDR3 protein: CASSRAIGAGAAFF. The CDR3 region has the DNA TGTGCCAGCAGCCGGGCTATCGGGGCAGGAGCAGCTTTCTTT. The chain carries TRBV14 and TRBJ1-1; the D gene is possibly TRBD1 (5 bases). V dropped 4 bases and J dropped 10 bases, with 19 bases sitting between them. Germline CDR1 SGHDN, CDR2 FVKESK. The CDR3 covers 14 residues.

This chain uses TRBV15 with TRBJ1-5; no reliable D call. V lost 1 base, J lost 4 bases, and 8 bases lay in between. The germline CDR1 and CDR2 sequences are LNHNV and YYDKDF (reference sequence). The CDR3 is made up of 14 amino acids. This CDR3 reads CATSRVGGNQPQHF. The CDR3 DNA reads as TGTGCCACCAGCAGAGTGGGAGGGAATCAGCCCCAGCATTTT.

V and J are TRBV7-8 and TRBJ2-3, with D maybe TRBD2 (6 bases). Germline V gene lookup returns CDR1 SGHVS and CDR2 FQNEAQ. Deletions cut 5 bases from V and 5 bases from J, with 14 bases between. The CDR3 covers 14 residues. The CDR3 protein is CASSRTGGGDTQYF. The CDR3, as DNA: TGTGCCAGCAGCCGTACCGGGGGTGGAGATACGCAGTATTTT.

V is TRBV7-2 and J is TRBJ2-7; 11 bases fit TRBD2. Unmatched junction bases numbered 11, after V lost 1 base and J lost 9 bases. CDR1 SGHTA and CDR2 FQGNSA come from the germline V gene. The CDR3 totals 16 residues. This CDR3 is CASSLELAGAGFAQYF. For the CDR3, the DNA is TGTGCCAGCAGCTTAGAACTAGCGGGAGCCGGGTTTGCGCAGTACTTC.

The J gene is TRBJ1-1, the V gene TRBV5-5; D gene unclear. The germline V gene has CDR1 SGHKS and CDR2 YYEKEE (reference sequence). The CDR3 extends over 13 amino acids. V was clipped by 2 bases and J by 1 base, with 6 bases between them. CDR3 in amino acids: CASSFDPNTEAFF. For the CDR3, the DNA is TGTGCCAGCAGCTTCGACCCGAACACTGAAGCTTTCTTT.

The chain recombines TRBV6-1 with TRBJ1-6; no clear D. Looked up from germline, CDR1 is MNHNS and CDR2 is SASEGT. The CDR3 has 15 amino acids. The V end lost 0 bases, the J end lost 6 bases, and 9 bases lay between the germline ends. CDR3 loop: CASSEALGSNSPLHF. CDR3 bases: TGTGCCAGCAGTGAAGCCTTAGGTAGTAATTCACCCCTCCACTTT.

In nucleotides, the CDR3 is TGCAGCGTTTACGGGGGACCCTTCCAATCGAGCTCCTACGAGCAGTACGTC. This gives the protein CSVYGGPFQSSSYEQYV. This chain uses TRBV29-1 with TRBJ2-7; tentatively, D is TRBD2 (6 bases). CDR1 and CDR2 from the germline V gene are SQVTM and ANQGSEA. Trimming took off 5 bases at V and 0 bases at J, with 23 bases between the two ends. This CDR3 comprises 17 residues.

This clone came up a few times. CDR3 nucleotide sequence: TGTGCCACCAGCAGGAGCGGGAGCCTCTCCTACGAGCAGTACTTC. Amino acid sequence: CATSRSGSLSYEQYF. The J gene is TRBJ2-7, the V gene TRBV15; 8 bases match TRBD2. CDR3 length: 15 amino acids. Germline CDR1 is LNHNV and CDR2 is YYDKDF (reference sequence). V was clipped by 3 bases and J by 0 bases; unmatched bases: 4.

This clone was seen only once. The conserved final phenylalanine or tryptophan is absent from the CDR3, which likely points to a read error. This chain connects TRBV10-2 to TRBJ1-5; D uncertain. This CDR3 is 12 amino acids long. The V gene lost 5 bases and the J gene lost 9 bases, with 11 bases spanning the gap. Per the germline V gene, CDR1 is WSHSY and CDR2 is SAAADI. CDR3 amino acids: CASSLTAGPQHL. CDR3 coding DNA: TGCGCCAGCAGTTTAACAGCCGGGCCCCAGCATTTG.

This clone was detected a few times. This chain connects TRBV19 to TRBJ1-2; no clear D gene. Germline V gene sequence: CDR1 LNHDA, CDR2 SQIVND (reference sequence). The CDR3 contains 12 residues. Trimming cost V 4 bases and J 5 bases, with 8 bases left between them. CDR3 in amino acids: CASSTGEYGYTF. DNA of the CDR3: TGTGCCAGTAGTACGGGAGAGTATGGCTACACCTTC.

The rearrangement joins TRBV6-1 to TRBJ2-7, with 7 positions matching TRBD2. Germline-derived CDR1 and CDR2 are MNHNS and SASEGT. Losses at the gene ends were 2 bases for V and 2 bases for J; bases not matched to a gene: 12. The CDR3 sequence is 17 residues long. The CDR3 is CASSERVAGGSPYEQYF. The DNA for the CDR3 is TGTGCCAGCAGTGAAAGGGTGGCGGGCGGGAGCCCCTACGAGCAGTACTTC.

The chain has TRBV6-5 and TRBJ2-1, with D tentatively TRBD1 or TRBD2 (6 bases each). The V gene's germline CDR1 is MNHEY and CDR2 SVGAGI. CDR3 length: 13 amino acids. V lost 6 bases to trimming and J lost 9 bases, with 15 bases between them. The chain's CDR3 is CASRTPGAPEQFF. In DNA form, the CDR3 reads TGTGCCAGCAGAACACCGGGGGCGCCTGAGCAGTTCTTC.

This clone was counted between two and nine times. CDR3 sequence: CASSLWGTQNTEAFF. CDR3 nucleotide sequence: TGTGCCAGCAGCTTATGGGGGACTCAGAACACTGAAGCTTTCTTT. This chain links TRBV7-2 with TRBJ1-1, with a tentative D call TRBD1 (5 bases). Germline loops: CDR1 SGHTA, CDR2 FQGNSA. The CDR3 has 15 amino acids. V lost 2 bases, J lost 1 base, and 11 bases lay in between.

This clone was detected a few times. The V call is TRBV5-1, the J call TRBJ2-7; D tentatively fits TRBD1 or TRBD2 (5 bases each). The CDR3 is 15 amino acids. Germline CDR1 is SGHRS and CDR2 is YFSETQ. V gave up 2 bases and J gave up 0 bases, with 12 bases separating them. CDR3 sequence reads: CASSLGTGPSYEQYV. The CDR3 nucleotides are TGCGCCAGCAGCTTAGGTACGGGGCCCTCCTACGAGCAGTACGTC.

The rearrangement joins TRBV6-4 to TRBJ2-3; possibly TRBD1 or TRBD2 for D (5 bases each). Germline lookup yields CDR1 MRHNA and CDR2 SNTAGT. Trimming took 6 bases from V and 1 from J, leaving 11 bases between them. CDR3 length equals 14 residues. The CDR3 here is CASSRVEGTDTQYF. The CDR3 DNA reads as TGTGCCAGCAGCAGGGTGGAGGGCACAGATACGCAGTATTTT.

V gene TRBV5-5 combines with J gene TRBJ2-5; 10 nucleotides agree with TRBD1. This CDR3 has 13 residues. Germline CDR1 SGHKS, CDR2 YYEKEE (reference sequence). The CDR3 nucleotides are TGTGTCAGTGGACAGGGGGACCGGGAGACCCAGTACTTC. Residues: CVSGQGDRETQYF.

V is TRBV23-1 and J is TRBJ2-1; 7 nucleotides align to TRBD2. TRBV23-1 is reported as an ORF; its role is uncertain. V was pared by 3 bases and J by 0 bases, with 29 bases of the junction left unmatched. The CDR3 totals 24 residues. In nucleotides, the CDR3 is TGCGCCAGCAGTCAGGGTTTTAGGCCTGGGGAGGTAGCGGGCCTCCCAAGCTCCTACAATGAGCAGTTCTTC. Translation gives CASSQGFRPGEVAGLPSSYNEQFF.

The V gene is TRBV7-9, the J gene TRBJ2-4; tentative D call: TRBD1 (8 bases). CDR1 SEHNR and CDR2 FQNEAQ come from the germline V gene (reference sequence). This CDR3 has 15 amino acids. The V and J ends lost 5 bases and 8 bases respectively, with 19 bases between them. CDR3: CASSAGGGGADIQYF. The CDR3 bases are TGTGCCAGCAGCGCAGGGGGCGGGGGCGCGGACATTCAGTACTTC.

This clone was detected once. The gene calls are TRBV18 and TRBJ2-3; the match to TRBD1 covers 8 bases. Trimming removed 5 bases from V and 2 bases from J; junction bases left unmatched: 3. The CDR3 has 14 amino acids. Germline values: CDR1 KGHSH, CDR2 LQKENI. The CDR3 DNA sequence: TGTGCCAGCTCAGGGACAGGACACACAGATACGCAGTATTTT. This encodes CASSGTGHTDTQYF.

The chain is built from TRBV11-2 and TRBJ1-3; D might be TRBD1 (5 bases). The CDR3 is 12 amino acids. V lost 7 bases and J 11 bases, leaving 15 bases between the germline ends. Germline-derived CDR1 and CDR2 are SGHAT and FQNNGV. CDR3 sequence (DNA): TGTGCCAGCACTAGGGGACCTCCGCCCATATATTTT. Encoded protein: CASTRGPPPIYF.

The chain has TRBV7-2 and TRBJ2-5; 7 bases agree with TRBD1. Gene TRBJ2-7 matches the end of the DNA better, so the J call may be wrong. CDR1 and CDR2 from the germline V gene are SGHTA and FQGNSA. The CDR3 loop spans 15 amino acids. DNA of the CDR3: TGTGCCAGCAGTACTCAACAGGGGAGCTCCTACGAGCAGTACTTC. Translated, it gives CASSTQQGSSYEQYF.

This chain connects TRBV25-1 to TRBJ1-4, with a weak D call TRBD1 (6 bases). Germline values: CDR1 MGHDK, CDR2 SYGVNS. Trimming left V 6 bases short and J 8 bases short, with 16 bases between. The CDR3 contains 14 residues. CDR3 DNA sequence: TGTGCCAGCAGCACAGTACAGGGACGCGAAAAACTGTTTTTT. Protein product: CASSTVQGREKLFF.

The CDR3 region has the DNA TGTGCCAGCAGTGAGGCGGGAGGGAACAATGAGCAGTTCTTC. As protein: CASSEAGGNNEQFF. The chain links TRBV6-4 to TRBJ2-1, with 9 bases fitting TRBD2. This CDR3 region has 14 residues. Germline values: CDR1 MRHNA, CDR2 SNTAGT. Trimming took 3 bases from V and 5 from J; bases not matched to a gene: 2.

The genes are TRBV27 and TRBJ2-7, with no clear D. V was clipped by 5 bases and J by 0 bases, with 11 bases between them. The CDR3 length is 14 residues. Germline CDR1 MNHEY, CDR2 SMNVEV (reference sequence). The CDR3: CASSPSRVSYEQYF. The CDR3 coding sequence is TGTGCCAGCAGTCCATCTCGGGTCTCCTACGAGCAGTACTTC.

This clone has only a few counts. This sequence joins TRBV30 and TRBJ1-1; D unresolved. Looked up from germline, CDR1 is GTSNPN and CDR2 is SVGIG (reference sequence). V was shortened by 1 base and J by 8 bases, with 8 bases between the two germline ends. The length of the CDR3 is 11 residues. The CDR3 DNA follows: TGTGCCTGGAGTGGCTTTACAGAAGCTTTCTTT. Amino acid sequence: CAWSGFTEAFF.

Only a few counts were recorded for this clone. This rearrangement joins TRBV5-6 to TRBJ2-7; 12 bases are shared with TRBD2. There are 16 residues in the CDR3. With V trimmed by 3 bases and J by 3 bases, 7 bases remained unmatched. Per germline, CDR1 SGHDT and CDR2 YYEEEE. CDR3: CASSSRGLAGLYEQYV. CDR3 nucleotides: TGTGCCAGCAGCTCCCGAGGACTAGCGGGGCTCTACGAGCAGTACGTC.